The 18 T cell receptor beta chains below were found in one sample sequenced in a study of blood T cells in healthy people across ages. With a J-beta primer mix and a sample-barcoded 5' primer, a second PCR ran about 7 to 12 cycles. TCRdb reprocessed the 5' RACE reads via MiXCR and lists one record per CDR3 protein. The data show over 1,500,000 distinct CDR3 sequences, with around 40% seen just once and 23% held by the top ten. The sample consisted of blood. Every receptor here comes from a human donor in good health.

This clonotype has only a few counts. The chain has TRBV7-9 and TRBJ1-2; D is unclear. The V and J ends lost 7 bases and 4 bases respectively, with 16 bases between them. This CDR3 region has 14 residues. Germline V gene data show CDR1 as SEHNR and CDR2 as FQNEAQ (reference sequence). The CDR3 spells CASTKSDRRYGYTF. Here the CDR3 DNA reads TGTGCCAGCACCAAGTCGGACCGCCGCTATGGCTACACCTTC.

In its sample, this clonotype was seen a few times. This sequence joins TRBV20-1 and TRBJ2-3, with 12 bases fitting TRBD2. CDR1 is DFQATT, CDR2 SNEGSKA, per germline (reference sequence). The CDR3 covers 15 residues. J lost 3 bases, V lost 5 bases, and 6 bases had no gene match. The CDR3 sequence: CSARGLAGGTDTQYF. The DNA for the CDR3 is TGCAGTGCTCGGGGACTAGCGGGTGGAACAGATACGCAGTATTTT.

The V call is TRBV5-1, the J call TRBJ2-5; weak D call: TRBD2 (5 bases). CDR1 is SGHRS, CDR2 YFSETQ, per germline. Trimming shortened V by 0 bases and J by 5 bases, and 14 bases separated the two germline ends. CDR3 length equals 15 residues. The chain's CDR3 is CASSLAGVRRETQYF. DNA for the CDR3: TGCGCCAGCAGCTTGGCCGGCGTCCGGAGGGAGACCCAGTACTTC.

This clonotype has a handful of counts. This rearrangement joins TRBV11-3 to TRBJ2-7; TRBD1 might be the D (5 bases). Germline V gene data show CDR1 as SGHNT and CDR2 as YENEEA. V dropped 1 base and J dropped 5 bases, with 12 bases sitting between them. This CDR3 is 14 amino acids long. The CDR3 sequence is CASSLGASGNEQYF. The CDR3 DNA reads TGTGCCAGCAGCTTAGGAGCTTCAGGGAACGAGCAGTACTTC.

This clonotype was observed at least ten times. The J gene is TRBJ1-2, the V gene TRBV29-1, with D perhaps TRBD1 (5 bases). Trimming cost V 6 bases and J 3 bases, with 17 bases left between them. Per germline, CDR1 SQVTM and CDR2 ANQGSEA. The CDR3 sequence is 14 residues long. The CDR3 spells CSVLFIGADYGYTF. CDR3 nucleotides: TGCAGCGTCCTTTTTATAGGGGCGGACTATGGCTACACCTTC.

The chain is built from TRBV5-1 and TRBJ2-4; D ambiguous. The J call may be mistaken, given a closer DNA end match to TRBJ2-7. Germline CDR1 and CDR2: SGHRS and YFSETQ. The CDR3 is made up of 12 amino acids. The CDR3 sequence: CASSLPTGEQYF. In nucleotides, the CDR3 is TGCGCCAGCAGCTTGCCTACCGGCGAGCAGTACTTC.

This chain joins TRBV11-1 and TRBJ1-5; tentative D call: TRBD1 (5 bases). Germline loops: CDR1 SGHAT, CDR2 FQDESV (reference sequence). CDR3 length equals 15 residues. V lost 3 bases, J lost 4 bases, and 13 bases lay in between. This CDR3 reads CASSFFLRTNQPQHF. CDR3 in DNA: TGTGCCAGCAGCTTTTTTTTACGGACAAATCAGCCCCAGCATTTT.

This clonotype was found a few times. V gene TRBV18 combines with J gene TRBJ2-3, with 12 positions matching TRBD2. The CDR3 totals 14 residues. The germline CDR1 and CDR2 sequences are KGHSH and LQKENI. Trimming cost V 4 bases and J 5 bases; bases outside gene matches: 1. CDR3 region: CASSRGLAGDTQYF. The CDR3 region has the DNA TGTGCCAGCTCACGGGGACTAGCGGGAGATACGCAGTATTTT.

This clonotype was observed a handful of times. The chain links TRBV3-1 to TRBJ2-7; 9 positions agree with TRBD2. The CDR3 is made up of 16 amino acids. Germline CDR1 LGHDT, CDR2 YNNKEL (reference sequence). The V and J ends lost 1 base and 0 bases, in that order; junction bases with no gene match: 4. The CDR3 DNA follows: TGTGCCAGCAGCCAAGTGGGACTAGCAGACTCCTACGAGCAGTACTTC. This sequence encodes CASSQVGLADSYEQYF.

This sequence joins TRBV2 and TRBJ2-6; a possible D gene is TRBD2 (6 bases). Trimming stripped 6 bases from V and 4 bases from J, with 13 bases between. CDR1 SNHLY and CDR2 FYNNEI come from the germline V gene. This CDR3 is 15 amino acids long. The CDR3 DNA sequence: TGTGCCAGCAGATCCCGGGGGAACGGGGCCAACGTCCTGACTTTC. It translates to CASRSRGNGANVLTF. Complete variable domain (other parts from reference TRBV2 and TRBJ2-6): EPEVTQTPSHQVTQMGQEVILRCVPISNHLYFYWYRQILGQKVEFLVSFYNNEISEKSEIFDDQFSVERPDGSNFTLKIRSTKLEDSAMYFCASRSRGNGANVLTFGAGSRLTVL.

This clonotype occurred many times. This chain joins TRBV29-1 and TRBJ2-7, with D tentatively TRBD1 (5 bases). The length of the CDR3 is 14 residues. Trimming stripped 7 bases from V and 1 base from J, with 17 bases between. Germline V gene sequence: CDR1 SQVTM, CDR2 ANQGSEA. This chain's CDR3 is CSAVAYRPSYEQYF. The CDR3 coding sequence is TGCAGCGCCGTAGCCTACAGGCCTTCCTACGAGCAGTACTTC.

The rearrangement links TRBV12-3 or TRBV12-4 to TRBJ1-5; TRBD1 matches 11 bases. This CDR3 contains 15 residues. J lost 6 bases, V lost 6 bases, and 7 bases had no gene match. CDR3 bases: TGTGCCAGCAGGACCGGGACAGGGGGAAGTCAGCCCCAGCATTTT. Translated: CASRTGTGGSQPQHF.

This clonotype was seen more than once but under ten times. The chain joins TRBV20-1 to TRBJ2-5; 11 bases align to TRBD2. Matching the DNA end better, TRBJ2-7 makes the J call doubtful. Germline lookup yields CDR1 DFQATT and CDR2 SNEGSKA (reference sequence). This CDR3 has 13 residues. The CDR3 region is CSASSGGWREQYF. CDR3 nucleotides: TGCAGTGCCTCTAGCGGGGGGTGGCGCGAGCAGTACTTC.

The CDR3 nucleotides are TGTGCCAGCAGTGATCGGTGGGGAATCGGGGAGACCCAGTACTTC. Its protein is CASSDRWGIGETQYF. V gene TRBV25-1 combines with J gene TRBJ2-5; the D is unclear. Germline V CDR1 and CDR2: MGHDK, SYGVNS. V was trimmed by 3 bases and J by 5 bases, leaving 16 bases between them. This CDR3 comprises 15 residues.

This clonotype was found a few times. One end of the junction is discordant with germline, which a read error may explain. The V and J genes are TRBV11-2 and TRBJ2-7; D perhaps matches TRBD1 (6 bases). The CDR3 contains 15 residues. CDR1 and CDR2 (germline): SGHAT, FQNNGV. CDR3 coding DNA: TGTGCCAGCAGCTTAGATCCAGGGGCGGCCTACGAGCAGTATTTC. Translating gives CASSLDPGAAYEQYF.

The V call is TRBV12-3 or TRBV12-4, the J call TRBJ1-2, with a tentative D call TRBD1 (6 bases). CDR3 length equals 14 residues. Between the trimmed V and J ends, which lost 3 bases and 6 bases, there was a span of 14 bases. The CDR3 spells CASSFGQKSDGYTF. CDR3 sequence (DNA): TGTGCCAGCAGTTTTGGACAGAAATCGGATGGCTACACCTTC.

This clonotype was found a few times. The chain links TRBV5-6 to TRBJ2-7; D possibly corresponds to TRBD1 (5 bases). Trimming pared 2 bases from V and 1 base from J, leaving 13 bases between. Germline lookup yields CDR1 SGHDT and CDR2 YYEEEE. This CDR3 is 15 amino acids long. The CDR3 loop reads CASSFQDNLSYEQYF. Written as DNA, the CDR3 is TGTGCCAGCAGCTTCCAGGACAACCTTTCCTACGAGCAGTACTTC.

This clonotype was recorded a few times. CDR3 loop: CASSYSFENTEAFF. The CDR3 DNA follows: TGTGCCAGCAGTTACTCGTTTGAGAACACTGAAGCTTTCTTT. The chain has TRBV6-6 and TRBJ1-1, with unresolved D. Germline V lookup: CDR1 MNHNY, CDR2 SVGAGI (reference sequence). The CDR3 consists of 14 residues. V was pared by 0 bases and J by 1 base, with 6 bases between.